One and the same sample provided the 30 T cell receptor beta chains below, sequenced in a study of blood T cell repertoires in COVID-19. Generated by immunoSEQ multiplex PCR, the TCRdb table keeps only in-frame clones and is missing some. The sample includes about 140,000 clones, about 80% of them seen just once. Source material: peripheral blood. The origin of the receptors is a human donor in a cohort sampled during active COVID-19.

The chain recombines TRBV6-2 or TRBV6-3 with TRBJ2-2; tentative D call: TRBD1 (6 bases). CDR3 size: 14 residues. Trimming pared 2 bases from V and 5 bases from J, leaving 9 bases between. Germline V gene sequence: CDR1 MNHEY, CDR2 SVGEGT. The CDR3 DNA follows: TGTGCCAGCAGTTACCTAGGGGGTACCGGGGAGCTGTTTTTT. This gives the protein CASSYLGGTGELFF.

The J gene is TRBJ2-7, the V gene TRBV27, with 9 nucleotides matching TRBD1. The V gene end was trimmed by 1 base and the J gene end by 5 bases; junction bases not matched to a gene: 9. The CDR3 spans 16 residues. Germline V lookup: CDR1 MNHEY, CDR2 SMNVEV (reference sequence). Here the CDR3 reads CASSLYRTGQGHEQYF. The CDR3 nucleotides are TGTGCCAGCAGTTTATATAGGACGGGACAGGGTCACGAGCAGTACTTC.

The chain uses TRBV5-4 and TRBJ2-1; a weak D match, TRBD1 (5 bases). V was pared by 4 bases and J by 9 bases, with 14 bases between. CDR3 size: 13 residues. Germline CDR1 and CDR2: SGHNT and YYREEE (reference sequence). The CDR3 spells CASSPPGFSEQFF. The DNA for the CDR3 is TGTGCCAGCAGCCCCCCAGGGTTTAGTGAGCAGTTCTTC.

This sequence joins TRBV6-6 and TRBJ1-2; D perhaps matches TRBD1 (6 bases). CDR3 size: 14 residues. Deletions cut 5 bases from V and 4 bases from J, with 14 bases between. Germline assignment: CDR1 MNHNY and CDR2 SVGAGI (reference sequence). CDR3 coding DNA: TGTGCCAGCAGTCCAAACAGGGACCGCTATGGCTACACCTTC. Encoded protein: CASSPNRDRYGYTF.

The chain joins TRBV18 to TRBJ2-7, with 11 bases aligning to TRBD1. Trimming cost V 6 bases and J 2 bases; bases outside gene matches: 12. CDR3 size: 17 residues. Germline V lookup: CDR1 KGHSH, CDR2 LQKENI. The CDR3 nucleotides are TGTGCCAGCTCGCGAGACCTAGGACAGGGGGCTCCCTACGAGCAGTACTTC. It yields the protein CASSRDLGQGAPYEQYF.

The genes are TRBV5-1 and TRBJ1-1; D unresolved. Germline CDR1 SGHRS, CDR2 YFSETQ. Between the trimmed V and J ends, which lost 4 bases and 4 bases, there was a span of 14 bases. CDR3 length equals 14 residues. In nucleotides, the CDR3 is TGCGCCAGCAGCAGGTTGGGAGGGTCCACTGAAGCTTTCTTT. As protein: CASSRLGGSTEAFF.

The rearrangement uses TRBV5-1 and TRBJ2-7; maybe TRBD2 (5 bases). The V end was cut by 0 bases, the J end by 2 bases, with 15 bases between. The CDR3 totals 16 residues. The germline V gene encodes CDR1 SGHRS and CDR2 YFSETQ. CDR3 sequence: CASSLVTSGAPYEQYF. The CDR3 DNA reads TGCGCCAGCAGCTTGGTAACCAGCGGAGCCCCCTACGAGCAGTACTTC.

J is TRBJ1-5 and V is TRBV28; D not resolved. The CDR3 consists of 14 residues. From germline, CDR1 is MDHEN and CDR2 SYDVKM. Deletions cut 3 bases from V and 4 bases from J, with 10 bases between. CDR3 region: CASSFGGSNQPQHF. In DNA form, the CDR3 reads TGTGCCAGCAGTTTCGGAGGGAGTAATCAGCCCCAGCATTTT.

CDR3 in DNA: TGTGCCAGCAGCGAACAGGGTATAGGAGGATATGGCTACACCTTC. Its translation: CASSEQGIGGYGYTF. V and J are TRBV3-1 (or the pseudogene TRBV3-2) and TRBJ1-2, with D perhaps TRBD1 (6 bases). V was trimmed by 5 bases and J by 5 bases, leaving 18 bases between them. Germline assignment: CDR1 LGHDT and CDR2 YNNKEL (reference sequence). The length of the CDR3 is 15 residues.

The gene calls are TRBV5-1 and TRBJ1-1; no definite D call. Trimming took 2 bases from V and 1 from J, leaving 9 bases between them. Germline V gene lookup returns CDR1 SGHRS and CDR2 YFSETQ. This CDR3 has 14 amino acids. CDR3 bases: TGCGCCAGCAGCTTCAAGGCGGAGAACACTGAAGCTTTCTTT. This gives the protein CASSFKAENTEAFF.

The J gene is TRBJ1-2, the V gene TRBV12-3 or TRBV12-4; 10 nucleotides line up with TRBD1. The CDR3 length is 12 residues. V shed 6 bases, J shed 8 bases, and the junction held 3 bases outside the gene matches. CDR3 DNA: TGTGCCAGCAGCCGGACAGGGGGAGGCTACACCTTC. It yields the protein CASSRTGGGYTF.

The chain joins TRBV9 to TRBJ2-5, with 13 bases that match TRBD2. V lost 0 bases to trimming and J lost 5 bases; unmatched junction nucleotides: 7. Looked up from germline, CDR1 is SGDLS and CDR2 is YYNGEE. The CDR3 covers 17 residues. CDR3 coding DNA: TGTGCCAGCAGCGTAGGCGGACTAGCGGGAGTTATGGAGACCCAGTACTTC. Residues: CASSVGGLAGVMETQYF.

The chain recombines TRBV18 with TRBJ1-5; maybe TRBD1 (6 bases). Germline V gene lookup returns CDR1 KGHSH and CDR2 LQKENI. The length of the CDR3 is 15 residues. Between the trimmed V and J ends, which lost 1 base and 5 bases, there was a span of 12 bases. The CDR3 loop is CASSPRTDPDQPQHF. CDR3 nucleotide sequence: TGTGCCAGCTCACCACGGACAGATCCTGATCAGCCCCAGCATTTT.

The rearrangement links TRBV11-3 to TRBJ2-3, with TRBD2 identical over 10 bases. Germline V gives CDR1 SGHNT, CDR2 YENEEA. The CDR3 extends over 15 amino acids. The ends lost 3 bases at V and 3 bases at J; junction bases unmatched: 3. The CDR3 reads CASSLTSGLTDTQYF. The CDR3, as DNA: TGTGCCAGCAGCTTGACTAGCGGGTTGACAGATACGCAGTATTTT.

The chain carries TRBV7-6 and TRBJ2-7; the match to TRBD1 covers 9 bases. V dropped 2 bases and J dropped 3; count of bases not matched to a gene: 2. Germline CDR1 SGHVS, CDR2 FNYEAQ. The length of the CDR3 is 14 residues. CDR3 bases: TGTGCCAGCAGCTTATCGGACAGGGGCTACGAGCAGTACTTC. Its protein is CASSLSDRGYEQYF. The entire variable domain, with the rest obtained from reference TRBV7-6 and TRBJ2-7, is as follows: GAGVSQSPRYKVTKRGQDVALRCDPISGHVSLYWYRQALGQGPEFLTYFNYEAQQDKSGLPNDRFSAERPEGSISTLTIQRTEQRDSAMYRCASSLSDRGYEQYFGPGTRLTVT.

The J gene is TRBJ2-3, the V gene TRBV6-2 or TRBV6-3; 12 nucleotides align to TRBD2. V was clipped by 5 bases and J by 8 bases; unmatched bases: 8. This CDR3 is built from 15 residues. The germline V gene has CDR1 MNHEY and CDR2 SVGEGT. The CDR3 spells CASSPPGLAGTTQYF. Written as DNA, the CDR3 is TGTGCCAGCAGTCCGCCGGGACTAGCGGGTACTACGCAGTATTTT.

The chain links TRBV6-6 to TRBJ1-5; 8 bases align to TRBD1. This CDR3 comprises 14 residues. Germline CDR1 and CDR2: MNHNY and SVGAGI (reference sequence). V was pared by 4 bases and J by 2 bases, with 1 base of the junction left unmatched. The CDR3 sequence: CASSSGGGNQPQHF. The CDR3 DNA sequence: TGTGCCAGCAGTTCAGGGGGCGGCAATCAGCCCCAGCATTTT.

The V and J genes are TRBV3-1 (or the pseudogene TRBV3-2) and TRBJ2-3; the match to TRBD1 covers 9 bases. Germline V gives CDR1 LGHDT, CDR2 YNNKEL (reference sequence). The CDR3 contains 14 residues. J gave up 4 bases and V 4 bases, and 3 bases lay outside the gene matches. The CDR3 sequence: CASSRDRGADTQYF. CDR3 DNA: TGTGCCAGCAGCCGAGACAGGGGGGCAGATACGCAGTATTTT.

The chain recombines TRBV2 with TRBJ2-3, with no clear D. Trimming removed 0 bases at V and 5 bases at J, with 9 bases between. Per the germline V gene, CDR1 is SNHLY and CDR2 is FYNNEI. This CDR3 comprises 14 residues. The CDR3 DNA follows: TGTGCCAGCAGTGAAGCGGTTACCGGAGATACGCAGTATTTT. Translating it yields CASSEAVTGDTQYF.

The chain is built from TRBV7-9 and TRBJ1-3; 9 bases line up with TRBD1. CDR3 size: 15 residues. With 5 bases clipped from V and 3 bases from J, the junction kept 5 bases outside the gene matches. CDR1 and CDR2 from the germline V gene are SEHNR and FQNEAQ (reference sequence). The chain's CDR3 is CASSPTGGIGNTIYF. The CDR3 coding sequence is TGTGCCAGCAGCCCGACAGGGGGGATTGGAAACACCATATATTTT.

The CDR3 reads CASSTDISGTQYF. DNA for the CDR3: TGTGCCAGCAGCACGGACATATCAGGGACCCAGTACTTC. The chain joins TRBV11-2 to TRBJ2-5, with D possibly TRBD1 on 5 matching bases. The V gene lost 5 bases and the J gene lost 7 bases, with 14 bases spanning the gap. Germline V gene sequence: CDR1 SGHAT, CDR2 FQNNGV. CDR3 length: 13 residues. Full variable domain (outside the CDR3, taken from reference TRBV11-2 and TRBJ2-5): EAGVAQSPRYKIIEKRQSVAFWCNPISGHATLYWYQQILGQGPKLLIQFQNNGVVDDSQLPKDRFSAERLKGVDSTLKIQPAKLEDSAVYLCASSTDISGTQYFGPGTRLLVL.

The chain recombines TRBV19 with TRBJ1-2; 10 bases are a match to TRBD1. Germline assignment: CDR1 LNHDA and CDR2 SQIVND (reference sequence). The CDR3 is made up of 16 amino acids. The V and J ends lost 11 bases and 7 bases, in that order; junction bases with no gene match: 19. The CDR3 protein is CASRGGTGAPEGGYTF. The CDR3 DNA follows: TGTGCCTCAAGAGGGGGGACAGGGGCCCCCGAAGGTGGCTACACCTTC.

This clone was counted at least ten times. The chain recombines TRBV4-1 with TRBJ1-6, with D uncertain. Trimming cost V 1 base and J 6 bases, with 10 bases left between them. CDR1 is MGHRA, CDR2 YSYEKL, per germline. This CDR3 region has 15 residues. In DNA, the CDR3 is TGCGCCAGCAGCCAAGCCGGACGGGGTAATTCACCCCTCCACTTT. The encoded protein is CASSQAGRGNSPLHF.

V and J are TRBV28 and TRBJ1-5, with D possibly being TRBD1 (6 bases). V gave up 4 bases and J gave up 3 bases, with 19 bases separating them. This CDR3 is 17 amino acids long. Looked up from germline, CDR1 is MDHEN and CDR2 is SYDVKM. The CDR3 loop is CASSSLPGARNNQPQHF. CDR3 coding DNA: TGTGCCAGCAGTTCCCTCCCAGGGGCGCGCAACAATCAGCCCCAGCATTTT. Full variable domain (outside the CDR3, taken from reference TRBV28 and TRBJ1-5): DVKVTQSSRYLVKRTGEKVFLECVQDMDHENMFWYRQDPGLGLRLIYFSYDVKMKEKGDIPEGYSVSREKKERFSLILESASTNQTSMYLCASSSLPGARNNQPQHFGDGTRLSIL.

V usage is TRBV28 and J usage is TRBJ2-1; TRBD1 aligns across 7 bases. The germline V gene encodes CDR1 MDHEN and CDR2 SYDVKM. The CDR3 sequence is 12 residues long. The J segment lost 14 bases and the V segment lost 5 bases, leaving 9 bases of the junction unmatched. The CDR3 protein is CASSPLRDSKFF. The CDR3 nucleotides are TGTGCCAGCAGTCCCCTCCGGGACAGTAAGTTCTTC.

This chain's CDR3 is CASMGLLNTGELFF. The DNA for the CDR3 is TGTGCCAGTATGGGGCTGTTGAACACCGGGGAGCTGTTTTTT. This chain uses TRBV5-6 with TRBJ2-2, with a tentative D call TRBD1 (5 bases). V was clipped by 8 bases and J by 1 base, with 12 bases between them. Germline V lookup: CDR1 SGHDT, CDR2 YYEEEE. CDR3 size: 14 residues.

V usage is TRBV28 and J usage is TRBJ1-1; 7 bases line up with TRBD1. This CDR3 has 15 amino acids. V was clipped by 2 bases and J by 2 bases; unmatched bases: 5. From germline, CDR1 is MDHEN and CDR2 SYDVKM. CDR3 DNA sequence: TGTGCCAGCAGTTTAGGGGGACAGATTAACACTGAAGCTTTCTTT. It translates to CASSLGGQINTEAFF.

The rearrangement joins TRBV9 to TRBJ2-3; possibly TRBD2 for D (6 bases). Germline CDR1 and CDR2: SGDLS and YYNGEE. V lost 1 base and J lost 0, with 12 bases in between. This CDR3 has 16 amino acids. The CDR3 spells CASSVRDSGSTDTQYF. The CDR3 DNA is TGTGCCAGCAGCGTACGTGATAGCGGAAGCACAGATACGCAGTATTTT.

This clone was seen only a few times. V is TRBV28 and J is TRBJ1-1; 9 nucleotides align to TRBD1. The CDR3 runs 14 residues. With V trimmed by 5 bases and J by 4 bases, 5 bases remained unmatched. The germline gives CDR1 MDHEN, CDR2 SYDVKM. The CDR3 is CASSLLTGGTEAFF. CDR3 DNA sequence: TGTGCCAGCAGTCTCCTGACAGGGGGCACTGAAGCTTTCTTT.

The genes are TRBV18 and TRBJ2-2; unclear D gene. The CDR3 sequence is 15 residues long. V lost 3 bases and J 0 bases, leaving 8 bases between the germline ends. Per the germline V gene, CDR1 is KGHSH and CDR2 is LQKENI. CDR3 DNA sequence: TGTGCCAGCTCACCGGCCGGGTCGAACACCGGGGAGCTGTTTTTT. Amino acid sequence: CASSPAGSNTGELFF.